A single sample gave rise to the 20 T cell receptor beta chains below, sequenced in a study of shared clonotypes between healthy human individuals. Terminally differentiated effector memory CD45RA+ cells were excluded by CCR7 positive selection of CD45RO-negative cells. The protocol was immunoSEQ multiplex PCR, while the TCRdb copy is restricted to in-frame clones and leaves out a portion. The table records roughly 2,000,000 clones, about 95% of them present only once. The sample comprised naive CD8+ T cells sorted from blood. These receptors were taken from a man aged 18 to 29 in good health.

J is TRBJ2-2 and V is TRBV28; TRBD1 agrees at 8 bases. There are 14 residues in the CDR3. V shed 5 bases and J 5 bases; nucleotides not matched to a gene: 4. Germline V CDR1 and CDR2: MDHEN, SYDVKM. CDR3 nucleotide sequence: TGTGCCAGCAGTCACGGGACAGGAACCGGGGAGCTGTTTTTT. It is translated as CASSHGTGTGELFF.

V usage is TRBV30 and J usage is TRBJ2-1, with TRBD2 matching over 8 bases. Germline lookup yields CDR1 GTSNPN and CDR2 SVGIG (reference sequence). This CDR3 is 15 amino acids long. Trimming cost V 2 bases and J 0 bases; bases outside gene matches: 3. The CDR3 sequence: CAWSSGGYSYNEQFF. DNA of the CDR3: TGTGCCTGGAGTAGCGGGGGCTACTCCTACAATGAGCAGTTCTTC.

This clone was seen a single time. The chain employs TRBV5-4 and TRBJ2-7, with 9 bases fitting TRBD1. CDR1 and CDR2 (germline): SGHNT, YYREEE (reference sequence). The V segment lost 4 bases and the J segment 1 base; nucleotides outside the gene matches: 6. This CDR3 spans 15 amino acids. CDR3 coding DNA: TGTGCCAGCAGCGCACCCGGGACAGGGTCCTACGAGCAGTACTTC. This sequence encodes CASSAPGTGSYEQYF.

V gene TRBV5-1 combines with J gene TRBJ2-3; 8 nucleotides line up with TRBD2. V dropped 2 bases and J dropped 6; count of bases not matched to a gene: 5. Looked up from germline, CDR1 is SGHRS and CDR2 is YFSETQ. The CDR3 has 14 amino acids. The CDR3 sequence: CASSFSGGGDTQYF. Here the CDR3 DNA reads TGCGCCAGCAGCTTCAGCGGGGGCGGTGATACGCAGTATTTT.

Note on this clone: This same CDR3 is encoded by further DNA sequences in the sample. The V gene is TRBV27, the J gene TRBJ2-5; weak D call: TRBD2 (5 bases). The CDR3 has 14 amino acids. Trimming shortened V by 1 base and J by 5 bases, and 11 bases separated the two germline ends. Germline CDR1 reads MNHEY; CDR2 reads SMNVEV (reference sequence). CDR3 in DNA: TGTGCCAGCAGTTTATTGGGAGTAGGGGAGACCCAGTACTTC. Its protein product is CASSLLGVGETQYF.

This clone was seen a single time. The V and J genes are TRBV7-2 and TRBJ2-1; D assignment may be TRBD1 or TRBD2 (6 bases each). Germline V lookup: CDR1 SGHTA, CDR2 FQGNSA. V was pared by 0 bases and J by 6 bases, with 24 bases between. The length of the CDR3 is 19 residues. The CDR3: CASSLALIQGLEGGNEQFF. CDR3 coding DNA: TGTGCCAGCAGCTTAGCTTTAATACAGGGTCTCGAGGGGGGCAATGAGCAGTTCTTC.

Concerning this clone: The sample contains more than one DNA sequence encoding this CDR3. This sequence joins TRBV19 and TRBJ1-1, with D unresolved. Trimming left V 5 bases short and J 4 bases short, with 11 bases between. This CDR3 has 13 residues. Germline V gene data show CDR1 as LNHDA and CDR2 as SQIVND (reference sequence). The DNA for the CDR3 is TGTGCCAGTAGTCTTGCTGGAGGCACTGAAGCTTTCTTT. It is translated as CASSLAGGTEAFF.

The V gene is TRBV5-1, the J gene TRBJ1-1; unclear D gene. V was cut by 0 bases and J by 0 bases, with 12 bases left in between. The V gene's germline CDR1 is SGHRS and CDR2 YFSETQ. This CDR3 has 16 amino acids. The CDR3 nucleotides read TGCGCCAGCAGCTTGGAATTTTTGTCGCTGAACACTGAAGCTTTCTTT. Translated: CASSLEFLSLNTEAFF.

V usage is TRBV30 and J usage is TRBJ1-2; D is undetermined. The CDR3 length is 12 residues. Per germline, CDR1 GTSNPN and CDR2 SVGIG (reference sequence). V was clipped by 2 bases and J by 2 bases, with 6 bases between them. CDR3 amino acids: CAWSWVNYGYTF. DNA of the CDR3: TGTGCCTGGAGTTGGGTAAACTATGGCTACACCTTC.

For the CDR3, the DNA is TGTGCCAGCGGTTACGGACAGATTACCGGGGAGCTGTTTTTT. This gives the protein CASGYGQITGELFF. The rearrangement uses TRBV28 and TRBJ2-2; D is possibly TRBD1 (6 bases). Between the trimmed V and J ends, which lost 8 bases and 5 bases, there was a span of 15 bases. The CDR3 totals 14 residues. The V gene's germline CDR1 is MDHEN and CDR2 SYDVKM.

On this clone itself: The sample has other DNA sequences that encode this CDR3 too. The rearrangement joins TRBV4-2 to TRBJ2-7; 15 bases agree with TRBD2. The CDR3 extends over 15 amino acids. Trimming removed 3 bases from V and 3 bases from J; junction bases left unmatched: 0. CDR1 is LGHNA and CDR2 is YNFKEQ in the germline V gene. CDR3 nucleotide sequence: TGTGCCAGCAGCCAGGGACTAGCGGGAGGCTACGAGCAGTACTTC. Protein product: CASSQGLAGGYEQYF.

The CDR3 region is CASSILGGPGELFF. The CDR3 nucleotides read TGTGCCAGCAGTATCCTCGGGGGCCCTGGGGAGCTGTTTTTT. This sequence joins TRBV28 and TRBJ2-2; the D gene could be TRBD1 or TRBD2 (6 bases each). V lost 5 bases and J lost 8, with 15 bases in between. Looked up from germline, CDR1 is MDHEN and CDR2 is SYDVKM. CDR3 length: 14 amino acids.

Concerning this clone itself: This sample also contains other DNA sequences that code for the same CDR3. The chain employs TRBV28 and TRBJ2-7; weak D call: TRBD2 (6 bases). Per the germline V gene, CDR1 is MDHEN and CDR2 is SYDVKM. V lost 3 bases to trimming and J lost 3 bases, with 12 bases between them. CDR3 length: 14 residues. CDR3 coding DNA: TGTGCCAGCAGTTTTGGCCAGGGAGGCTACGAGCAGTACTTC. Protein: CASSFGQGGYEQYF.

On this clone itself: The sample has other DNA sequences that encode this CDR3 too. The CDR3 sequence: CSVRDYEQYF. The CDR3, as DNA: TGCAGCGTACGAGACTACGAGCAGTACTTC. The V gene is TRBV29-1, the J gene TRBJ2-7; no firm D call. CDR1 is SQVTM and CDR2 is ANQGSEA in the germline V gene. The ends were cut back, 6 bases at V and 3 bases at J, with 6 bases in the middle. This CDR3 region has 10 residues.

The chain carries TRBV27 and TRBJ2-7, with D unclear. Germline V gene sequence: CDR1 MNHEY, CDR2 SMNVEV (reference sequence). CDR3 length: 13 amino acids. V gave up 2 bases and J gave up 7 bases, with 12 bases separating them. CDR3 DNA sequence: TGTGCCAGCAGTTTAAGGCCCCTGGGGGAGCAGTACTTC. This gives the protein CASSLRPLGEQYF.

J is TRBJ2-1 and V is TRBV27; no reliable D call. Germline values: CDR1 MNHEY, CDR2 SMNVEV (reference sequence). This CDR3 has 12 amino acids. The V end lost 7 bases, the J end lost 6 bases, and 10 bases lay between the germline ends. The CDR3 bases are TGTGCCAGCACCACCCGCGGCAATGAGCAGTTCTTC. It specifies CASTTRGNEQFF.

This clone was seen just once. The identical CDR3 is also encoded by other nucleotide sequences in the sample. CDR3 nucleotide sequence: TGTGCCAGCAGCTTGGAACATGGGAGCTACGAGCAGTACTTC. This translates into CASSLEHGSYEQYF. The V gene is TRBV7-6, the J gene TRBJ2-7; TRBD2 is a possible D gene (5 bases). Germline lookup yields CDR1 SGHVS and CDR2 FNYEAQ. This CDR3 is built from 14 residues. Trimming pared 3 bases from V and 3 bases from J, leaving 12 bases between.

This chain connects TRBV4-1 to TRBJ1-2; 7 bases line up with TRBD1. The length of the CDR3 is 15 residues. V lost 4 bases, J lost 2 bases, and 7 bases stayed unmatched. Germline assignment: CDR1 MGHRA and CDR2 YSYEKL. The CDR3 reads CASSPRDRSNYGYTF. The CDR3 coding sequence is TGCGCCAGCAGCCCCAGGGACAGAAGCAACTATGGCTACACCTTC.

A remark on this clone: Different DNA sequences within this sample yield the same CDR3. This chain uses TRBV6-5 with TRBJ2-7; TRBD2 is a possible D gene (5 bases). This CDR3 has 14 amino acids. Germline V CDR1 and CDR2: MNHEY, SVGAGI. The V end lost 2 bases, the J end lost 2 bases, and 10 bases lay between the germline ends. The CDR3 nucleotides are TGTGCCAGCAGTTACGGGGAGTTGCCCTACGAGCAGTACTTC. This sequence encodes CASSYGELPYEQYF.

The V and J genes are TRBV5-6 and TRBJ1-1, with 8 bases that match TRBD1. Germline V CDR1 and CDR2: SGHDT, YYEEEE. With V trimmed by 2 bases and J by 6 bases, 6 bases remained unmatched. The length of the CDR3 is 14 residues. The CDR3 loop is CASSFGTGLAEAFF. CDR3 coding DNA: TGTGCCAGCAGCTTCGGGACAGGCCTGGCTGAAGCTTTCTTT.